This T cell receptor beta chain was documented in a study of T cells in Graves' hyperthyroidism and ophthalmopathy. With 5 bases removed from V and 3 bases from J, the gap between germline ends came to 17 bases. The CDR3 length is 14 residues. Germline CDR1 reads SQVTM; CDR2 reads ANQGSEA. In this sample, this clonotype turned up many times. TCR beta CDR3 regions were amplified from RNA. Primed by the HTBI set, a first-round RT-PCR was run on the TCR CDR3. MiXCR was run by TCRdb on the multiplex PCR reads, yielding one entry per CDR3 protein. The table shows over 250,000 distinct CDR3 sequences, with approximately 26% occurring only once.

This clonotype originated in a man in his forties or fifties with Graves' hyperthyroidism that later progressed to Graves' ophthalmopathy. The genes are TRBV29-1 and TRBJ2-7; D might be TRBD1 or TRBD2, each matching 6 bases. The sequencing sample was made of blood. The CDR3: CSVLQGGQFYEQYF. Written as DNA, the CDR3 is TGCAGCGTTCTTCAGGGAGGACAGTTCTACGAGCAGTACTTC.